This T cell receptor beta chain was sequenced during a study of vaccination effects on CD4 cells after COVID-19. Study-level findings and limits: Cross-reaction with common cold coronaviruses was seen in only 1 of 255 vaccine-induced clones from healthy vaccinees.

Expansion with viral peptide pools was applied to antigen-specific CD4+ T cells by the ViraFEST assay prior to sequencing. Subsequent to a culture period of approximately 11 days, CD4+ T cells were isolated. Recipients of the vaccine had no prior SARS-CoV-2 infection and negative nucleocapsid antibodies. Method: immunoSEQ multiplex PCR; TCRdb's copy keeps in-frame clones and lacks some. The table has approximately 76,000 clones, roughly 79% seen once. V was cut by 7 bases and J by 2 bases, with 12 bases left in between. This CDR3 is built from 13 residues. The germline gives CDR1 SGHRS, CDR2 YFSETQ. This clone occurred a few times. Its specificity is not known.

V and J are TRBV5-1 and TRBJ1-1; weak D call: TRBD1 (6 bases). The sample consisted of CD4+ T cells from PBMCs cultured with SARS-CoV-2 spike peptides, taken before COVID-19 vaccination. The receptor comes from a human donor who received a COVID-19 vaccine. CDR3 sequence: CASQQGGNTEAFF. CDR3 DNA sequence: TGCGCCAGCCAACAGGGTGGTAACACTGAAGCTTTCTTT.